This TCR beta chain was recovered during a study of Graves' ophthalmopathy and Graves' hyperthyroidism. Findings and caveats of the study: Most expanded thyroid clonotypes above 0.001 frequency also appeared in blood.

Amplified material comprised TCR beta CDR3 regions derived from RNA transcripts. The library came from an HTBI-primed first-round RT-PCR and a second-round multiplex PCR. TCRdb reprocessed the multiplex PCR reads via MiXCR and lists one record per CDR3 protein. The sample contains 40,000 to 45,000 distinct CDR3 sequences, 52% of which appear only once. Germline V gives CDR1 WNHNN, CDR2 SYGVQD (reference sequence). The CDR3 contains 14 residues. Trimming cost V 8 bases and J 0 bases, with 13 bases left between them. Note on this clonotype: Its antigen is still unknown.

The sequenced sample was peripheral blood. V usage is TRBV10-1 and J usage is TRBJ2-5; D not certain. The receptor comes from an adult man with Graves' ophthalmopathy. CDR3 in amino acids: CASSAQAHQETQYF. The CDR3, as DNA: TGCGCCAGCTCGGCACAAGCGCACCAAGAGACCCAGTACTTC.